One and the same sample provided the 27 T cell receptor beta chains below, sequenced in a study of T cells in Graves' hyperthyroidism and ophthalmopathy. Amplification targeted TCR beta CDR3 regions from RNA transcripts. First-round RT-PCR of the TCR CDR3 relied on the HTBI primer set. TCRdb reanalysed the multiplex PCR reads using MiXCR and keeps one entry per CDR3 protein. The repertoire consists of around 190,000 distinct CDR3 sequences, with 17% occurring once and the leading ten covering 53%. Sequencing was performed on blood. The receptors stem from a woman in her forties or fifties with Graves' hyperthyroidism.

The table lists this clonotype with many counts. The rearrangement joins TRBV27 to TRBJ1-1, with 7 bases that match TRBD1. This CDR3 comprises 15 residues. The V segment lost 4 bases and the J segment 0 bases; nucleotides outside the gene matches: 5. Germline V lookup: CDR1 MNHEY, CDR2 SMNVEV (reference sequence). CDR3 nucleotides: TGTGCCAGCAGTTCAAGACAGGGAATGAACACTGAAGCTTTCTTT. This gives the protein CASSSRQGMNTEAFF.

The chain has TRBV6-5 and TRBJ1-4, with 10 bases lining up with TRBD1. J was trimmed by 11 bases and V by 4 bases; bases with no gene match: 13. Germline lookup yields CDR1 MNHEY and CDR2 SVGAGI. The CDR3 consists of 16 residues. Written as DNA, the CDR3 is TGTGCCAGCAGTTCTCAAAACTCCGGGACAGGGGCGAAACTGTTTTTT. It is translated as CASSSQNSGTGAKLFF.

Ten or more counts support this clonotype. The genes are TRBV29-1 and TRBJ2-7; D is perhaps TRBD2 (5 bases). The CDR3 runs to 12 residues. CDR1 is SQVTM and CDR2 is ANQGSEA in the germline V gene. V lost 7 bases and J 6 bases, leaving 16 bases between the germline ends. Written as DNA, the CDR3 is TGCAGCGGAGGACTGTCTAGAGGCGAGCAGTACTTC. This codes for CSGGLSRGEQYF.

This clonotype was seen at least ten times. The V gene is TRBV11-2, the J gene TRBJ2-5, with TRBD1 as a possible D gene (5 bases). The V and J ends lost 1 base and 7 bases respectively, with 13 bases between them. CDR1 and CDR2 from the germline V gene are SGHAT and FQNNGV. The CDR3 runs 14 residues. The CDR3 sequence is CASSLAAGQGTQYF. The CDR3 DNA is TGTGCCAGCAGCTTAGCCGCAGGCCAGGGGACCCAGTACTTC.

V and J are TRBV27 and TRBJ2-6; 7 positions agree with TRBD1. Germline CDR1 is MNHEY and CDR2 is SMNVEV (reference sequence). The V and J ends lost 7 bases and 1 base, in that order; junction bases with no gene match: 7. The CDR3 spans 16 residues. CDR3 amino acids: CASKWDSNSGANVLTF. CDR3 nucleotide sequence: TGTGCCAGCAAATGGGACAGCAATTCTGGGGCCAACGTCCTGACTTTC.

The V and J genes are TRBV6-1 and TRBJ2-7, with 7 bases that match TRBD1. Unmatched junction bases numbered 7, after V lost 8 bases and J lost 3 bases. The CDR3 contains 13 residues. The germline CDR1 and CDR2 sequences are MNHNS and SASEGT. This chain's CDR3 is CASGVRGSYEQYF. CDR3 in DNA: TGTGCCAGCGGGGTCAGGGGGAGCTACGAGCAGTACTTC.

This clonotype was counted many times. V gene TRBV7-9 combines with J gene TRBJ2-1; 14 positions match TRBD2. The V gene's germline CDR1 is SEHNR and CDR2 FQNEAQ (reference sequence). The J segment lost 7 bases and the V segment lost 5 bases, leaving 13 bases of the junction unmatched. The CDR3 contains 18 residues. In nucleotides, the CDR3 is TGTGCCAGCAGCCCACTGGGACTAGCGGGAGTTCCCTGGAATGAGCAGTTCTTC. Encoded protein: CASSPLGLAGVPWNEQFF. The whole variable domain, filled in from reference TRBV7-9 and TRBJ2-1, reads DTGVSQNPRHKITKRGQNVTFRCDPISEHNRLYWYRQTLGQGPEFLTYFQNEAQLEKSRLLSDRFSAERPKGSFSTLEIQRTEQGDSAMYLCASSPLGLAGVPWNEQFFGPGTRLTVL.

Details on this clonotype: One base away lies a much larger clone, so this may be a sequencing read error. The chain uses TRBV6-1 and TRBJ1-2; unclear D gene. The CDR3 runs 14 residues. V shed 1 base and J shed 4 bases, with 10 bases lying between them. CDR1 and CDR2 from the germline V gene are MNHNS and SASEGT. The CDR3 coding sequence is TGTGCCAGCAGTGAAGTAGGACGGAGCTATGGCTACACCTTC. It is translated as CASSEVGRSYGYTF.

This chain uses TRBV4-1 with TRBJ1-5; D uncertain. The CDR3 is 16 amino acids. V lost 6 bases, J lost 2 bases, and 17 bases lay in between. Looked up from germline, CDR1 is MGHRA and CDR2 is YSYEKL. CDR3 DNA sequence: TGCGCCAGCAGACTCACGGCCTCCTACGGCAATCAGCCCCAGCATTTT. It is translated as CASRLTASYGNQPQHF.

There are many counts of this clonotype. The gene calls are TRBV6-1 and TRBJ1-2; D perhaps matches TRBD1 (5 bases). V shed 5 bases and J shed 2 bases, with 15 bases lying between them. Germline V gene data show CDR1 as MNHNS and CDR2 as SASEGT. This CDR3 is 15 amino acids long. CDR3 DNA sequence: TGTGCCAGCAGTTACGGGGCAGGAAAGAACTATGGCTACACCTTC. Translated, it gives CASSYGAGKNYGYTF.

This sequence joins TRBV20-1 and TRBJ2-5; possibly TRBD2 for D (6 bases). Between the trimmed V and J ends, which lost 1 base and 0 bases, there was a span of 12 bases. The CDR3 is made up of 15 amino acids. CDR1 DFQATT and CDR2 SNEGSKA come from the germline V gene (reference sequence). The CDR3 loop reads CSARVRGWYQETQYF. CDR3 sequence (DNA): TGCAGTGCTAGAGTCCGGGGGTGGTACCAAGAGACCCAGTACTTC.

This clonotype appeared many times. The chain combines TRBV7-9 with TRBJ1-6; D not resolved. Trimming removed 3 bases from V and 5 bases from J, with 5 bases in between. The germline CDR1 and CDR2 sequences are SEHNR and FQNEAQ (reference sequence). This CDR3 region has 13 residues. CDR3 sequence reads: CASSFTDNSPLHF. CDR3 nucleotides: TGTGCCAGCAGCTTTACGGATAATTCACCCCTCCACTTT.

This clonotype was counted ten times or more. This chain uses TRBV11-2 with TRBJ1-6; D remains ambiguous. V was pared by 1 base and J by 4 bases, with 2 bases between. The CDR3 contains 13 residues. Germline CDR1 reads SGHAT; CDR2 reads FQNNGV. This CDR3 reads CASSLGYNSPLHF. The DNA of the CDR3 is TGTGCCAGCAGCTTAGGTTATAATTCACCCCTCCACTTT.

This clonotype was found many times. CDR3 loop: CASSPHSERGYNEQFF. CDR3 nucleotides: TGTGCCAGCAGCCCTCATAGCGAGCGGGGGTACAATGAGCAGTTCTTC. The rearrangement uses TRBV11-3 and TRBJ2-1, with TRBD2 identical over 8 bases. The ends lost 5 bases at V and 4 bases at J; junction bases unmatched: 10. Germline CDR1 is SGHNT and CDR2 is YENEEA. This CDR3 region has 16 residues.

The chain has TRBV13 and TRBJ2-1; the match to TRBD2 covers 11 bases. V was pared by 8 bases and J by 4 bases, with 4 bases of the junction left unmatched. Germline CDR1 is PRHDT and CDR2 is FYEKMQ (reference sequence). This CDR3 has 14 residues. The CDR3 sequence is CASSGTSGYNEQFF. In DNA form, the CDR3 reads TGTGCCAGCTCCGGGACTAGCGGTTACAATGAGCAGTTCTTC.

The chain carries TRBV7-2 and TRBJ2-5; D is tentatively TRBD1 or TRBD2 (7 bases each). The ends were cut back, 5 bases at V and 5 bases at J, with 15 bases in the middle. Germline CDR1 reads SGHTA; CDR2 reads FQGNSA. The CDR3 is 14 residues long. The CDR3 loop is CASSLDREGETQYF. In nucleotides, the CDR3 is TGTGCCAGCAGCCTCGACAGGGAGGGGGAGACCCAGTACTTC.

The chain links TRBV29-1 to TRBJ1-1, with D possibly being TRBD1 (6 bases). Per the germline V gene, CDR1 is SQVTM and CDR2 is ANQGSEA. Trimming removed 1 base at V and 4 bases at J, with 10 bases between. The CDR3 runs 13 residues. The DNA for the CDR3 is TGCAGCGTTGAAGCCGGGACATTCACTGAAGCTTTCTTT. It translates to CSVEAGTFTEAFF.

This clonotype has a count of ten or more. The V and J genes are TRBV27 and TRBJ1-5; D is ambiguous. In germline, CDR1 is MNHEY, CDR2 SMNVEV (reference sequence). Trimming pared 4 bases from V and 4 bases from J, leaving 5 bases between. The CDR3 totals 12 residues. The chain's CDR3 is CASSSTNQPQHF. The DNA of the CDR3 is TGTGCCAGCAGTTCCACAAATCAGCCCCAGCATTTT.

The chain recombines TRBV14 with TRBJ1-1; D not resolved. The ends were cut back, 0 bases at V and 10 bases at J, with 12 bases in the middle. Germline V gene sequence: CDR1 SGHDN, CDR2 FVKESK. The CDR3 sequence is 13 residues long. The CDR3, as DNA: TGTGCCAGCAGCCAAGATACCGGGTTCGGAGCTTTCTTT. Translated, it gives CASSQDTGFGAFF.

This clonotype has more than one count but fewer than ten. The V call is TRBV6-1, the J call TRBJ2-2; 7 nucleotides agree with TRBD1. This CDR3 is 15 amino acids long. V was pared by 5 bases and J by 1 base, with 4 bases of the junction left unmatched. Germline CDR1 and CDR2: MNHNS and SASEGT. The CDR3 loop reads CASSPGTVNTGELFF. The CDR3 DNA reads as TGTGCCAGCAGTCCGGGGACAGTGAACACCGGGGAGCTGTTTTTT.

This clonotype was seen repeatedly, ten times or more. The rearrangement joins TRBV6-1 to TRBJ1-1; D not certain. This CDR3 has 14 residues. CDR1 is MNHNS, CDR2 SASEGT, per germline. V lost 7 bases and J lost 1, with 13 bases in between. CDR3 coding DNA: TGTGCCAGCACGAACGGGGTGGGGAACACTGAAGCTTTCTTT. It specifies CASTNGVGNTEAFF.

This clonotype was detected many times. The V and J genes are TRBV28 and TRBJ1-2; the D is unclear. Germline CDR1 MDHEN, CDR2 SYDVKM. V lost 1 base and J lost 5, with 8 bases in between. The CDR3 is 13 amino acids. The CDR3 loop reads CASSLSSSYGYTF. The CDR3 bases are TGTGCCAGCAGTTTATCGTCCAGTTATGGCTACACCTTC.

V usage is TRBV5-1 and J usage is TRBJ2-3; D ambiguous. Trimming removed 0 bases from V and 6 bases from J, with 11 bases in between. The CDR3 sequence is 14 residues long. Germline V gene lookup returns CDR1 SGHRS and CDR2 YFSETQ. This CDR3 reads CASSLADPSDTQYF. CDR3 DNA: TGCGCCAGCAGCTTGGCCGACCCCTCCGATACGCAGTATTTT.

This clonotype has ten or more counts. The rearrangement joins TRBV20-1 to TRBJ1-1, with unresolved D. CDR1 is DFQATT and CDR2 is SNEGSKA in the germline V gene (reference sequence). V was trimmed by 0 bases and J by 1 base, leaving 12 bases between them. This CDR3 contains 15 residues. The CDR3, as DNA: TGCAGTGCTAGAGATCCTAATGGCAAGAACACTGAAGCTTTCTTT. Amino acid sequence: CSARDPNGKNTEAFF.

This clonotype was seen many times. This chain links TRBV7-2 with TRBJ2-6; TRBD2 matches 10 bases. V lost 1 base to trimming and J lost 4 bases; unmatched junction nucleotides: 7. This CDR3 comprises 18 residues. From germline, CDR1 is SGHTA and CDR2 FQGNSA. Here the CDR3 reads CASSLGLAGVSGANVLTF. The CDR3 DNA follows: TGTGCCAGCAGCTTAGGGCTAGCGGGAGTAAGCGGGGCCAACGTCCTGACTTTC.

The rearrangement links TRBV5-1 to TRBJ2-6, with TRBD1 matching over 7 bases. Germline-derived CDR1 and CDR2 are SGHRS and YFSETQ. CDR3 length: 16 residues. Trimming took 4 bases from V and 4 from J; bases not matched to a gene: 8. In DNA, the CDR3 is TGCGCCAGCAGCCGTAACGAGGGGGCCGGGGCCAACGTCCTGACTTTC. Its protein product is CASSRNEGAGANVLTF.

A few counts support this clonotype. The chain joins TRBV20-1 to TRBJ2-1; D may be TRBD2 (7 bases). Between the trimmed V and J ends, which lost 2 bases and 4 bases, there was a span of 12 bases. CDR3 length: 14 residues. Germline V CDR1 and CDR2: DFQATT, SNEGSKA (reference sequence). CDR3 bases: TGCAGTGCTAGAAGGGGGGGCTGGTACAATGAGCAGTTCTTC. Its protein is CSARRGGWYNEQFF.